This T cell receptor beta chain was sequenced during a study of T-cell memory formation after mild COVID-19. Findings of the study overall: Pre-infection memory contained some responding clones, which suggested that cross-reactive memory had joined. Clones that contracted clustered mainly in CM and EM if CD4+ and in EMRA if CD8+.

Regarding this clonotype: Its target is unknown.

With 5 bases clipped from V and 7 bases from J, the junction kept 11 bases outside the gene matches. The germline V gene has CDR1 LGHNA and CDR2 YSLEER. This CDR3 has 15 residues. From 5'RACE with constant-segment primers came TCR alpha and TCR beta cDNA libraries that carried sample barcodes and UMIs. TCRdb re-derived calls from the 5' RACE reads in MiXCR, one entry per CDR3 protein. This table holds about 200,000 distinct CDR3 sequences, over 7.5% found once. The receptor's source is a man aged 18-30 years who had mild COVID-19 (a few samples of this study predate the infection). Cell type and time point are not known. J is TRBJ2-1 and V is TRBV4-3; TRBD2 matches 7 bases. The sample consisted of PBMCs or a T cell subset sorted from them (not recorded which). The CDR3 nucleotides are TGCGCCAGCAGCGGTGGGAGGGCGCGGTTTAATGAGCAGTTCTTC. This translates into CASSGGRARFNEQFF.